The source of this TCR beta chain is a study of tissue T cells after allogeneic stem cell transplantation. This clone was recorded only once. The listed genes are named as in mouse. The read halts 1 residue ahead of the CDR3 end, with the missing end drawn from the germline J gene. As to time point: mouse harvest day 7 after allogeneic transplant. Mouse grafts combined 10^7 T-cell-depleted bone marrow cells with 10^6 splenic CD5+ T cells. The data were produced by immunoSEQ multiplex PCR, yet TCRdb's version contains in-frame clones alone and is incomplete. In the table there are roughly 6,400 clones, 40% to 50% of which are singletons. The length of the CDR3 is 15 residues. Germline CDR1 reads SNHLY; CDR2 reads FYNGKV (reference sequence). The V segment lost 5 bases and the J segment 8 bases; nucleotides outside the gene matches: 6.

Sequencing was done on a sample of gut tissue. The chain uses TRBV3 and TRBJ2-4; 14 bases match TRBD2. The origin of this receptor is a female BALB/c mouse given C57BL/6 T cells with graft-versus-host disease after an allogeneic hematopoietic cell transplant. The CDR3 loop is CASSRDWGGAITLYF. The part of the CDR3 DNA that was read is TGTGCCAGCAGCCGGGACTGGGGGGGCGCAATCACCTTGTAC.